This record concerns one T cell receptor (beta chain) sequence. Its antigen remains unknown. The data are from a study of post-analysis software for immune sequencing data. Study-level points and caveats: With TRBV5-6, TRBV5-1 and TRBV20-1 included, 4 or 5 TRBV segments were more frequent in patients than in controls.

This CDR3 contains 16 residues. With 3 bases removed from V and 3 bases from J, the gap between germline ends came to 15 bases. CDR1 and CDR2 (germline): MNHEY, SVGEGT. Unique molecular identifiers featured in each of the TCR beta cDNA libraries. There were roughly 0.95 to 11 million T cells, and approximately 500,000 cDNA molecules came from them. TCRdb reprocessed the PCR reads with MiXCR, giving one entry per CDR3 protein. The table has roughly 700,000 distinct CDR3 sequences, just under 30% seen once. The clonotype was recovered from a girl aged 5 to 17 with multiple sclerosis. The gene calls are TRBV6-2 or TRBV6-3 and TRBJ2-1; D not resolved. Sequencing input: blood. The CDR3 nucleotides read TGTGCCAGCAGTTATGTAGTGAGCTCGGGCTACAATGAGCAGTTCTTC. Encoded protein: CASSYVVSSGYNEQFF.